This paragraph reports one T cell receptor beta chain. Its target antigen remains unknown. The record has no base qualities; no much larger clone is one base away. This entry comes from a study of CD8+ T cells in alopecia areata (dated by TCRdb to between 2018 and 2020). At the level of the whole study: The treated patients, all with moderate-to-severe alopecia areata, were enrolled in an open-label pilot trial of oral tofacitinib given at 5 to 10 mg twice daily. Patients stayed on tofacitinib for 6 to 18 months and then had 6 months of follow-up off drug so that delayed response and recurrence could be assessed. To study T cell clonal expansion in alopecia areata, the researchers applied high-throughput TCRbeta sequencing to both the C3H/HeJ mouse model and human patients. On the human side, TCRbeta sequencing was run on scalp tissue and on sorted CD4+ and CD8+ peripheral blood T cells from healthy controls and from alopecia areata patients with either patchy or totalis/universalis disease. Biopsies were taken from tofacitinib-treated patients at baseline and again at 4 and 24 weeks into treatment, and several of those patients also had a later scalp biopsy. Scalp clonality was compared among normal scalp (n=4), patchy alopecia areata scalp (n=8), and alopecia totalis/universalis scalp (n=8). RNA came from the PAXgene miRNA kit for fixed scalp, the miRNeasy kit for PBMCs, and the RNeasy kit for mouse skin. TCRbeta CDR3 regions were amplified by immunoSEQ multiplex PCR using 35 Vbeta forward and 13 Jbeta reverse primers. Study-wide findings and limitations: Shared TCR sequences between patients were less evident than in mice, which may be partly attributable to HLA diversity in the patient population. Compared with normal scalp, lesional scalp, particularly in alopecia totalis/universalis, had higher clonality and more expanded CD8+ clones, which suggests antigenic drive. Scalp TCR repertoire analysis is complicated because resident alphabeta T cells in normal human skin are also sequenced, whereas mouse skin is dominated by gammadelta T cells.

The germline V gene supplies CDR1 MRHNA and CDR2 SNTAGT. The V and J ends are trimmed by 4 bases and 1 base, leaving 11 bases between them. The CDR3 contains 15 residues, cysteine and phenylalanine counted. Only CDR3 DNA remains: 45 bases, in frame from the first base. The time point label here, explained by the study, means: baseline before oral tofacitinib. Lesional scalp punch biopsies and peripheral blood were obtained from alopecia areata patients. After PBMCs were isolated by density centrifugation and stained for CD3, CD4 and CD8, a FACSAria was used to sort CD4+ and CD8+ T cells. Libraries were built with the immunoSEQ multiplex PCR assay. To provide template for TCR sequencing, every sample had RNA extracted and reverse transcribed into cDNA. SuperScript III was used to make first-strand cDNA, primed with a 2:1 mix of oligo-dT and random hexamers. A synthetic immune receptor repertoire was used to assess amplification bias, and residual bias was removed computationally. The paper's processing steps were these. Raw reads were preprocessed for error removal, and CDR3 was defined according to IMGT conventions as running from the conserved cysteine to phenylalanine. Clonality was computed by normalizing Shannon entropy by log2 of the number of productive unique TCRs and subtracting the result from 1. Whether each scalp clone was CD4 or CD8 was inferred by checking scalp TCRbeta sequences against the CD4 and CD8 repertoires from sorted blood. TCRdb's version of the immuneACCESS table is confined to in-frame rearrangements and falls short of the full clone set. An unresolved V gene accounts for under half of the shortfall where checked; the remainder is of unknown origin. D and trimming were read from the DNA, whereas the V and J calls and clone size are those reported in that table. This sample lists fewer than 250,000 clones; 50% to 60% were detected once. The leading ten clones occupy more than 0.4% of the sample.

The sequencing used CD4+ T cells sorted from blood, collected at week 0. This clonotype was obtained from a human donor with alopecia areata. Recombination connected TRBV6-4 to TRBJ2-1; a tentative D call is TRBD1 (6 bases match). The DNA sequence follows: TGTGCCAGCAGTGCCCGAGGACAGTCCTACAATGAGCAGTTCTTC. Its amino acids are CASSARGQSYNEQFF.